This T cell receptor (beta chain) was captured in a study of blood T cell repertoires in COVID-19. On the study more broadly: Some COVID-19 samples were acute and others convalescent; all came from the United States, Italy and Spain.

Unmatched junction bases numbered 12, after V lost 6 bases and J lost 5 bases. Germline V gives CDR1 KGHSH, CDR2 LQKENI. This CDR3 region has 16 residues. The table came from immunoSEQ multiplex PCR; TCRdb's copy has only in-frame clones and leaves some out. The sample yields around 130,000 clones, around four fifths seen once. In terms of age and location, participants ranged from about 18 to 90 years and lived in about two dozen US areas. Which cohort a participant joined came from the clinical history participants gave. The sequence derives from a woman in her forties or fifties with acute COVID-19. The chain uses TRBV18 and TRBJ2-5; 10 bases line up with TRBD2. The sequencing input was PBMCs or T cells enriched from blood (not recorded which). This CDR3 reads CASSRPSGRGLETQYF. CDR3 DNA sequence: TGTGCCAGCTCCCGCCCGAGCGGGAGGGGTTTGGAGACCCAGTACTTC.